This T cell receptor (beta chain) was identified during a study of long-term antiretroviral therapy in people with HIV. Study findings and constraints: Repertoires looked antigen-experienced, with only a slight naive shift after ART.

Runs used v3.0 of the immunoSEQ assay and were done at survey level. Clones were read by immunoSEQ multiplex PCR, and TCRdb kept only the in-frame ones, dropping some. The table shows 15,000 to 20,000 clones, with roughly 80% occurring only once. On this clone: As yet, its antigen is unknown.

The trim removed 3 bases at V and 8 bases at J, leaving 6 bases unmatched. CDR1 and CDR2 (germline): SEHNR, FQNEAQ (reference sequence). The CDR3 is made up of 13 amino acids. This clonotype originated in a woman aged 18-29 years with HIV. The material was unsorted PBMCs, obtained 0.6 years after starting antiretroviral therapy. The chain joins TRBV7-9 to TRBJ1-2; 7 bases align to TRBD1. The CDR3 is CASSFVQGSGYTF. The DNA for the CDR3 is TGTGCCAGCAGCTTTGTACAGGGGAGCGGCTACACCTTC.